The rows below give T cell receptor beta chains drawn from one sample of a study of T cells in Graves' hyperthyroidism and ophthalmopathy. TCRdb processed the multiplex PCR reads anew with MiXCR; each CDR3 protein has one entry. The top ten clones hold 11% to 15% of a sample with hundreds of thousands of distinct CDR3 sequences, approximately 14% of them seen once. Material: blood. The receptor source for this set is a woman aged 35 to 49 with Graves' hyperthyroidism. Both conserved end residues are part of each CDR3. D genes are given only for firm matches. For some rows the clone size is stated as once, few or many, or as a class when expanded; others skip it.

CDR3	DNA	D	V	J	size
CSAEGLAGRGVEQFF	TGCAGTGCTGAAGGACTAGCGGGAAGGGGCGTTGAGCAGTTCTTC	TRBD2	TRBV20-1	TRBJ2-1	NA
CASSTGTGVHYGYTF	TGTGCCAGCAGTACCGGGACAGGGGTTCACTATGGCTACACCTTC	TRBD1	TRBV12-3/TRBV12-4	TRBJ1-2	NA
CASSTSGTGGGDTQYF	TGTGCCAGCAGTACATCCGGGACAGGGGGAGGAGATACGCAGTATTTT	TRBD1	TRBV28	TRBJ2-3	many
CASSNLSGTGGYTEAFF	TGTGCCAGCAGTAATCTGTCGGGGACAGGAGGTTACACCGAAGCTTTCTTT	TRBD1	TRBV6-9	TRBJ1-1	few
CATSDSGRSYEQYF	TGTGCCACCAGTGATTCCGGACGCTCCTACGAGCAGTACTTC	NA	TRBV24-1	TRBJ2-7	few
CAWNLADKNIQYF	TGTGCCTGGAATCTAGCGGACAAAAACATTCAGTACTTC	TRBD2	TRBV30	TRBJ2-4	many
CASSQPYEQYF	TGTGCCAGCAGTCAACCGTACGAGCAGTACTTC	NA	TRBV28	TRBJ2-7	many
CASRPGQGDSPLHF	TGTGCCAGCAGACCGGGACAGGGGGATTCACCCCTCCACTTT	TRBD1	TRBV6-1	TRBJ1-6	many
CSARVAGANEKLFF	TGCAGTGCTAGAGTCGCGGGGGCTAATGAAAAACTGTTTTTT	NA	TRBV20-1	TRBJ1-4	NA
CASSLELGLAFGELFF	TGCGCCAGCAGCTTGGAGTTGGGACTAGCCTTTGGGGAGCTGTTTTTT	TRBD2	TRBV5-1	TRBJ2-2	many
CASKTGYDEQYF	TGTGCCAGCAAGACAGGGTACGACGAGCAGTACTTC	TRBD1	TRBV2	TRBJ2-7	many
CASTGEVGTQYF	TGTGCCAGCACCGGCGAGGTTGGGACCCAGTACTTC	NA	TRBV12-3/TRBV12-4	TRBJ2-5	many
CASSVGGLGGANVLTF	TGTGCCAGCAGCGTCGGGGGTTTAGGTGGGGCCAACGTCCTGACTTTC	NA	TRBV9	TRBJ2-6	many
CAWRPGQKGSEQYF	TGTGCCTGGAGGCCGGGACAGAAGGGATCCGAGCAGTACTTC	TRBD1	TRBV30	TRBJ2-7	NA
CASSETGGQTYEQYF	TGTGCCAGCAGCGAAACGGGCGGGCAAACCTACGAGCAGTACTTC	NA	TRBV4-2	TRBJ2-7	few
CASRGTGGGRQPQHF	TGTGCCAGCAGGGGGACAGGGGGCGGTCGGCAGCCCCAGCATTTT	TRBD1	TRBV27	TRBJ1-5	NA
CASSPGSAGSRIQYF	TGTGCCAGCTCCCCTGGGTCGGCAGGGAGCCGCATTCAGTACTTC	NA	TRBV27	TRBJ2-4	many
CASSRSVSNEQYF	TGTGCCAGCAGCCGCTCGGTTAGTAACGAGCAGTACTTC	NA	TRBV14	TRBJ2-7	NA
CASSYQGGNQPQHF	TGTGCCAGCAGTTATCAAGGGGGGAATCAGCCCCAGCATTTT	NA	TRBV6-1	TRBJ1-5	many
CATSRAAASGRHEQFF	TGTGCCACCAGCAGAGCTGCGGCTAGCGGGAGGCATGAGCAGTTCTTC	TRBD2	TRBV15	TRBJ2-1	NA
CASSISGPSSYEQYF	TGTGCCAGTAGTATCTCGGGGCCTTCCTCCTACGAGCAGTACTTC	NA	TRBV19	TRBJ2-7	NA
CASSPRTGGGETQYF	TGTGCCAGCAGCCCCCGGACAGGGGGCGGGGAGACCCAGTACTTC	TRBD1	TRBV7-9	TRBJ2-5	many
CSASDRGMASYEQYF	TGCAGTGCTAGTGACAGGGGCATGGCTTCCTACGAGCAGTACTTC	TRBD1	TRBV20-1	TRBJ2-7	NA
CASSLGQGSGELFF	TGTGCCAGCAGTTTAGGACAGGGGTCCGGGGAGCTGTTTTTT	TRBD1	TRBV12-3/TRBV12-4	TRBJ2-2	many
CACRSRDRSSYEQYF	TGTGCCTGTCGATCCCGGGACAGAAGCTCCTACGAGCAGTACTTC	TRBD1	TRBV30	TRBJ2-7	many
CASSLTGQLLNQPQHF	TGTGCCAGCAGTTTAACGGGACAGCTCCTCAATCAGCCCCAGCATTTT	TRBD1	TRBV12-3/TRBV12-4	TRBJ1-5	many
CASSYSLWDHFTGELFF	TGTGCCAGCAGTTACTCGCTTTGGGACCACTTCACCGGGGAGCTGTTTTTT	NA	TRBV6-5	TRBJ2-2	NA
CASSSTAGTGLNSPLHF	TGCGCCAGCAGCTCAACTGCCGGGACAGGGCTAAATTCACCCCTCCACTTT	TRBD1	TRBV5-1	TRBJ1-6	many
CSVGQGNADTQYF	TGCAGCGTTGGCCAGGGCAACGCAGATACGCAGTATTTT	NA	TRBV29-1	TRBJ2-3	NA
CASSVLAGGVFYEQFF	TGTGCCAGCAGTGTACTAGCGGGAGGGGTATTCTATGAGCAGTTCTTC	TRBD2	TRBV25-1	TRBJ2-1	NA
CASSEDGLAGRNEQFF	TGTGCCAGCAGTGAAGATGGGCTAGCGGGAAGGAATGAGCAGTTCTTC	TRBD2	TRBV2	TRBJ2-1	many
CASSPLAGGVHSEQFF	TGCGCCAGCAGCCCACTAGCGGGAGGGGTTCATAGTGAGCAGTTCTTC	TRBD2	TRBV5-1	TRBJ2-1	many
CASSGRALNQPQHF	TGCGCCAGCAGTGGCAGGGCCCTCAATCAGCCCCAGCATTTT	NA	TRBV10-1	TRBJ1-5	NA
CASSLTLAGADTQYF	TGTGCCAGCAGTTTAACCCTAGCGGGGGCAGATACGCAGTATTTT	TRBD2	TRBV27	TRBJ2-3	NA
CASSLPTGSYEQYF	TGTGCCAGCAGCTTACCGACAGGGTCCTACGAGCAGTACTTC	TRBD1	TRBV28	TRBJ2-7	few
CASSPGQIETQYF	TGTGCCAGCAGCCCCGGGCAGATAGAGACCCAGTACTTC	NA	TRBV5-4	TRBJ2-5	NA
CASSYSMETSSTDTQYF	TGTGCCAGCAGTTACTCGATGGAGACAAGCAGCACAGATACGCAGTATTTT	NA	TRBV6-6	TRBJ2-3	NA